The 24 T cell receptor beta chains in this list originate from one sample, sequenced in a study of monozygotic twins with inflammatory bowel disease. TCRdb re-analyzed the 5' RACE reads; it lists each CDR3 protein once, without DNA. Its table records around 100,000 distinct CDR3 sequences. Sample: blood. Source of these receptors: a human donor with ulcerative colitis or Crohn's disease, or a healthy co-twin of an affected twin (not recorded which).

The chain is built from TRBV20-1 and TRBJ1-4; the D call of TRBD1 rests on TCRdb alone, since no DNA is present to check it. Germline V lookup: CDR1 DFQATT, CDR2 SNEGSKA (reference sequence). The CDR3 is 14 amino acids. The CDR3: CSARTGTTNEKLFF.

The genes are TRBV10-3 and TRBJ1-2. The CDR3 totals 14 residues. Germline V gene lookup returns CDR1 ENHRY and CDR2 SYGVKD. CDR3 in amino acids: CAISPTGESPGYTF.

Here the CDR3 reads CASSLELGPNTQYF. This chain uses TRBV7-2 with TRBJ2-3; lacking DNA, the TRBD2 call made by TCRdb goes unchecked. CDR3 length equals 14 residues. Looked up from germline, CDR1 is SGHTA and CDR2 is FQGNSA.

In terms of frequency, this clonotype is medium-sized. The V gene is TRBV20-1, the J gene TRBJ2-1; TCRdb reports TRBD2, a call that lacks DNA to check it against. Germline loops: CDR1 DFQATT, CDR2 SNEGSKA (reference sequence). The CDR3 is 13 amino acids. The CDR3: CSARGLPRGEQFF.

The chain is built from TRBV7-9 and TRBJ1-4; no DNA is available, so the TRBD1 call from TCRdb remains unchecked. Germline values: CDR1 SEHNR, CDR2 FQNEAQ (reference sequence). CDR3 size: 15 residues. CDR3 sequence reads: CASSALQGINEKLFF.

This chain connects TRBV7-2 to TRBJ2-2; the TCRdb call, TRBD1, lacks DNA for checking. This CDR3 has 16 amino acids. Germline CDR1 SGHTA, CDR2 FQGNSA. The CDR3 loop is CASSLAPLSGTGELFF.

The chain recombines TRBV5-1 with TRBJ2-3; TCRdb proposes TRBD1, but this gene call is untestable without DNA. The CDR3 loop spans 14 amino acids. CDR1 SGHRS and CDR2 YFSETQ come from the germline V gene. The CDR3 loop is CASSGGPGTDTQYF. The variable domain in full, completed from reference TRBV5-1 and TRBJ2-3, reads KAGVTQTPRYLIKTRGQQVTLSCSPISGHRSVSWYQQTPGQGLQFLFEYFSETQRNKGNFPGRFSGRQFSNSRSEMNVSTLELGDSALYLCASSGGPGTDTQYFGPGTRLTVL.

The gene calls are TRBV4-3 and TRBJ2-5. CDR1 is LGHNA and CDR2 is YSLEER in the germline V gene. The CDR3 contains 16 residues. Here the CDR3 reads CASSQFGRTQQETQYF.

The V call is TRBV5-6, the J call TRBJ2-7. This CDR3 spans 12 amino acids. Germline CDR1 and CDR2: SGHDT and YYEEEE. The CDR3 spells CASSSSNYEQYF.

The rearrangement links TRBV5-6 to TRBJ1-5. The CDR3 is 16 residues long. In germline, CDR1 is SGHDT, CDR2 YYEEEE. This chain's CDR3 is CASSLLREENNQPQHF.

The J gene is TRBJ1-5, the V gene TRBV29-1. Germline V lookup: CDR1 SQVTM, CDR2 ANQGSEA. The CDR3 is 12 amino acids. The CDR3 sequence is CSVLGEGQPQHF.

This chain connects TRBV27 to TRBJ2-3; TCRdb reports TRBD2, a call that lacks DNA to check it against. Germline CDR1 and CDR2: MNHEY and SMNVEV (reference sequence). The CDR3 is made up of 16 amino acids. The CDR3 loop reads CASSLLGGVGPDTQYF.

The chain joins TRBV7-9 to TRBJ2-7. The germline V gene encodes CDR1 SEHNR and CDR2 FQNEAQ (reference sequence). The CDR3 spans 14 residues. The CDR3 sequence is CASSLGSVDYEQYF.

J is TRBJ2-3 and V is TRBV20-1; TCRdb gives TRBD1 as the D gene, but with no DNA this cannot be confirmed. There are 14 residues in the CDR3. The V gene's germline CDR1 is DFQATT and CDR2 SNEGSKA (reference sequence). CDR3 protein: CSARDPTGGDTQYF.

The chain joins TRBV5-6 to TRBJ2-5. CDR1 and CDR2 from the germline V gene are SGHDT and YYEEEE. The CDR3 consists of 14 residues. CDR3 sequence: CASSLVRVDETQYF. Together with reference TRBV5-6 and TRBJ2-5, the CDR3 gives the full variable domain: DAGVTQSPTHLIKTRGQQVTLRCSPKSGHDTVSWYQQALGQGPQFIFQYYEEEERQRGNFPDRFSGHQFPNYSSELNVNALLLGDSALYLCASSLVRVDETQYFGPGTRLLVL.

The rearrangement joins TRBV18 to TRBJ1-2; TCRdb's assignment of TRBD1 cannot be checked, as there is no DNA. CDR3 length: 13 residues. Germline CDR1 and CDR2: KGHSH and LQKENI. The CDR3 is CASSPRGGDGYTF. The whole variable domain, filled in from reference TRBV18 and TRBJ1-2, reads NAGVMQNPRHLVRRRGQEARLRCSPMKGHSHVYWYRQLPEEGLKFMVYLQKENIIDESGMPKERFSAEFPKEGPSILRIQQVVRGDSAAYFCASSPRGGDGYTFGSGTRLTVV.

The chain uses TRBV27 and TRBJ2-2; TCRdb lists TRBD2, though no DNA is available to test this call. There are 16 residues in the CDR3. Germline V gene data show CDR1 as MNHEY and CDR2 as SMNVEV (reference sequence). The CDR3 sequence: CASSFFGGRVPGELFF.

V is TRBV18 and J is TRBJ1-2. Germline assignment: CDR1 KGHSH and CDR2 LQKENI. The CDR3 loop spans 14 amino acids. CDR3 amino acids: CASSQDRDSGGYTF.

The chain has TRBV5-6 and TRBJ2-7; TCRdb indicates TRBD1, and absent DNA this call remains unverified. From germline, CDR1 is SGHDT and CDR2 YYEEEE. The CDR3 has 15 residues. CDR3 amino acids: CASSPEGQGSYEQYF.

The V call is TRBV11-2, the J call TRBJ1-3; absent DNA, TCRdb's TRBD1 call cannot be checked. Germline V gene lookup returns CDR1 SGHAT and CDR2 FQNNGV. This CDR3 is 15 amino acids long. CDR3 loop: CASSSYTGSGNTIYF.

The V and J genes are TRBV5-1 and TRBJ2-3; TCRdb's assignment of TRBD2 cannot be checked, as there is no DNA. The CDR3 loop spans 14 amino acids. From germline, CDR1 is SGHRS and CDR2 YFSETQ. The CDR3 spells CASKLADPSDTQYF.

The chain joins TRBV10-2 to TRBJ2-7. Germline-derived CDR1 and CDR2 are WSHSY and SAAADI. This CDR3 region has 13 residues. The CDR3 region is CASSGMITYEQYF.

The chain has TRBV6-1 and TRBJ2-5; absent DNA, TCRdb's TRBD1 call cannot be checked. The germline CDR1 and CDR2 sequences are MNHNS and SASEGT. The CDR3 extends over 15 amino acids. The CDR3 protein is CASQNQIQGWGTQYF.

The J gene is TRBJ1-2, the V gene TRBV7-9; TCRdb selects TRBD1, and the lack of DNA leaves this call unchecked. The CDR3 contains 14 residues. Germline V lookup: CDR1 SEHNR, CDR2 FQNEAQ (reference sequence). The chain's CDR3 is CASSLERGVYGYTF.